These 2 T cell receptor beta chains share one sample of origin, sequenced in a study of CD8+CD57+ T cells in acquired aplastic anemia. By flow cytometry, patients selected for sequencing had shown an expansion of CD8+CD57+ cells. Profiles of TCR beta VDJ and CDR3 were generated from a genomic DNA template. TCRdb re-analysed the reads in MiXCR, keeping a single row per CDR3 protein. The table includes nearly 60,000 distinct CDR3 sequences, approximately 54% detected once. The sample consisted of sorted CD4+, CD8+, or CD8+CD57+ T cells (not recorded which) from PBMCs. These receptors all stem from a human donor with aplastic anemia.

This clonotype has at least ten counts. The CDR3 loop is CASTQGEKLFF. CDR3 coding DNA: TGTGCCAGCACCCAAGGGGAAAAACTGTTTTTT. The V and J genes are TRBV6-5 and TRBJ1-4; the D is unclear. The CDR3 length is 11 residues. CDR1 MNHEY and CDR2 SVGAGI come from the germline V gene. Trimming shortened V by 7 bases and J by 8 bases, and 8 bases separated the two germline ends.

The chain employs TRBV29-1 and TRBJ1-2; D ambiguous. V lost 5 bases and J 3 bases, leaving 10 bases between the germline ends. The CDR3 covers 12 residues. CDR1 is SQVTM, CDR2 ANQGSEA, per germline. The CDR3 here is CSVIPVDYGYTF. The CDR3 nucleotides are TGCAGCGTTATACCCGTAGACTATGGCTACACCTTC.